The 20 T cell receptor beta chains below were found in one sample sequenced in a study of blood T cell repertoires in COVID-19. Here immunoSEQ multiplex PCR was the method, and the copy in TCRdb shows in-frame clones only, minus some. This table has fewer than 90,000 clones, approximately 80% appearing once. The sequencing sample was made of peripheral blood. These receptors all come from a man aged 50 to 60 with acute or convalescent COVID-19.

This clone was seen only a few times. The rearrangement joins TRBV25-1 to TRBJ2-4; TRBD2 is a possible D gene (5 bases). From germline, CDR1 is MGHDK and CDR2 SYGVNS. Trimming left V 3 bases short and J 1 base short, with 7 bases between. The CDR3 loop spans 14 amino acids. CDR3 coding DNA: TGTGCCAGCAGTGAGTCGGGGGCCAAAAACATTCAGTACTTC. Encoded protein: CASSESGAKNIQYF.

This clone was seen only once. This chain links TRBV4-2 with TRBJ1-1; D gene unclear. CDR3 length: 14 amino acids. V lost 0 bases and J lost 6, with 11 bases in between. The germline V gene has CDR1 LGHNA and CDR2 YNFKEQ. The CDR3 is CASSQDHGSAEAFF. The CDR3 nucleotides are TGTGCCAGCAGCCAAGATCACGGGTCCGCTGAAGCTTTCTTT.

The chain employs TRBV13 and TRBJ2-4; 9 bases align to TRBD2. CDR3 length equals 14 residues. Germline V gene sequence: CDR1 PRHDT, CDR2 FYEKMQ (reference sequence). Losses at the gene ends were 5 bases for V and 6 bases for J; bases not matched to a gene: 5. The DNA for the CDR3 is TGTGCCAGCAGCCCGGGACTAGCAGGAAACATTCAGTACTTC. Its protein product is CASSPGLAGNIQYF.

Note on this clone: Germline is not matched at one junction end, which may reflect a read error. The chain joins TRBV29-1 to TRBJ2-3, with 9 positions matching TRBD1. Germline CDR1 is SQVTM and CDR2 is ANQGSEA. The CDR3 runs to 14 residues. The CDR3 coding sequence is TGCAGCGTTGAAGGTACACGGGGGACAGGGACGACCGATTTT. Translated: CSVEGTRGTGTTDF.

This clone was seen once. The chain recombines TRBV10-3 with TRBJ1-2; tentatively, D is TRBD1 (5 bases). V was pared by 4 bases and J by 4 bases, with 16 bases between. CDR3 length: 15 residues. Germline V gene lookup returns CDR1 ENHRY and CDR2 SYGVKD. This chain's CDR3 is CAISGDSTVGYGYTF. As DNA, the CDR3 is TGTGCCATCAGTGGGGACTCAACCGTAGGCTATGGCTACACCTTC.

The rearrangement joins TRBV18 to TRBJ2-7, with D tentatively TRBD2 (6 bases). The germline gives CDR1 KGHSH, CDR2 LQKENI. The V end lost 5 bases, the J end lost 4 bases, and 12 bases lay between the germline ends. This CDR3 has 13 residues. CDR3 residues: CASSSQGGYEQYF. For the CDR3, the DNA is TGTGCCAGCTCAAGTCAGGGAGGATACGAGCAGTACTTC. Full variable domain (outside the CDR3, taken from reference TRBV18 and TRBJ2-7): NAGVMQNPRHLVRRRGQEARLRCSPMKGHSHVYWYRQLPEEGLKFMVYLQKENIIDESGMPKERFSAEFPKEGPSILRIQQVVRGDSAAYFCASSSQGGYEQYFGPGTRLTVT.

This rearrangement joins TRBV9 to TRBJ2-7, with D perhaps matching TRBD1 (6 bases). V lost 0 bases to trimming and J lost 1 base, with 8 bases between them. CDR3 length equals 14 residues. Germline loops: CDR1 SGDLS, CDR2 YYNGEE. The DNA of the CDR3 is TGTGCCAGCAGCGTAGAACAGGGATCCTACGAGCAGTACTTC. Amino acids: CASSVEQGSYEQYF. Filled out from reference TRBV9 and TRBJ2-7, the complete variable domain reads DSGVTQTPKHLITATGQRVTLRCSPRSGDLSVYWYQQSLDQGLQFLIQYYNGEERAKGNILERFSAQQFPDLHSELNLSSLELGDSALYFCASSVEQGSYEQYFGPGTRLTVT.

The chain links TRBV30 to TRBJ1-1; 7 nucleotides match TRBD1. Germline CDR1 is GTSNPN and CDR2 is SVGIG (reference sequence). This CDR3 is 12 amino acids long. The trim removed 5 bases at V and 5 bases at J, leaving 5 bases unmatched. CDR3 coding DNA: TGTGCCTGGGACAGGGTTGCAACTGAAGCTTTCTTT. Protein product: CAWDRVATEAFF.

The rearrangement uses TRBV7-9 and TRBJ1-1, with D possibly being TRBD1 (6 bases). Trimming shortened V by 5 bases and J by 1 base, and 20 bases separated the two germline ends. This CDR3 has 17 residues. Per germline, CDR1 SEHNR and CDR2 FQNEAQ (reference sequence). CDR3 nucleotides: TGTGCCAGCAGCGAAAAGACGGGGGGCGAGAGGAACACTGAAGCTTTCTTT. Translated, it gives CASSEKTGGERNTEAFF.

This clone was observed a handful of times. The CDR3 sequence is CASSIPGIADTQYF. As DNA, the CDR3 is TGTGCCAGCAGCATCCCCGGGATAGCAGATACGCAGTATTTT. The V call is TRBV7-2, the J call TRBJ2-3, with TRBD2 as a possible D gene (5 bases). Germline loops: CDR1 SGHTA, CDR2 FQGNSA. V gave up 5 bases and J gave up 4 bases, with 13 bases separating them. The CDR3 length is 14 residues.

This clone has a single count. The V call is TRBV6-5, the J call TRBJ2-7; 12 nucleotides align to TRBD2. There are 14 residues in the CDR3. Unmatched junction bases numbered 3, after V lost 7 bases and J lost 2 bases. Per the germline V gene, CDR1 is MNHEY and CDR2 is SVGAGI. The CDR3 nucleotides are TGTGCCAGCAAGTGGACTAGCGGGACCTACGAGCAGTACTTC. The encoded protein is CASKWTSGTYEQYF.

This clone showed up just a few times. The chain joins TRBV12-3 or TRBV12-4 to TRBJ1-2; D ambiguous. The CDR3 is 13 residues long. V lost 5 bases to trimming and J lost 0 bases, with 7 bases between them. The CDR3: CASSAMTNYGYTF. CDR3 bases: TGTGCCAGCAGTGCTATGACTAACTATGGCTACACCTTC.

The rearrangement uses TRBV2 and TRBJ1-2, with 8 bases that match TRBD1. Looked up from germline, CDR1 is SNHLY and CDR2 is FYNNEI. With 10 bases clipped from V and 8 bases from J, the junction kept 12 bases outside the gene matches. This CDR3 contains 13 residues. The CDR3 loop is CATRRGQAGGYTF. The CDR3 DNA reads TGTGCCACTCGGAGGGGACAGGCCGGAGGCTACACCTTC.

The chain carries TRBV19 and TRBJ2-7; maybe TRBD2 (6 bases). Germline CDR1 reads LNHDA; CDR2 reads SQIVND (reference sequence). The CDR3 length is 15 residues. Trimming removed 4 bases at V and 2 bases at J, with 15 bases between. The CDR3 loop is CASSTEGGFPYEQYF. The CDR3 DNA follows: TGTGCCAGTAGTACGGAAGGAGGGTTCCCCTACGAGCAGTACTTC.

The J gene is TRBJ1-5, the V gene TRBV18, with a weak D call TRBD1 (6 bases). V was cut by 2 bases and J by 4 bases, with 12 bases left in between. Germline V gives CDR1 KGHSH, CDR2 LQKENI. The CDR3 totals 15 residues. CDR3 in amino acids: CASSPTQGQNQPQHF. The CDR3 coding sequence is TGTGCCAGCTCACCAACTCAGGGGCAGAATCAGCCCCAGCATTTT.

This rearrangement joins TRBV2 to TRBJ2-2; 8 bases are shared with TRBD1. V shed 8 bases and J 6 bases; nucleotides not matched to a gene: 5. The CDR3 extends over 13 amino acids. CDR1 SNHLY and CDR2 FYNNEI come from the germline V gene. The CDR3 protein is CASRTGLAGELFF. The CDR3 DNA sequence: TGTGCCAGCCGGACAGGGTTGGCCGGGGAGCTGTTTTTT.

The V call is TRBV7-2, the J call TRBJ2-3; 8 bases fit TRBD2. V shed 3 bases and J 4 bases; nucleotides not matched to a gene: 9. This CDR3 contains 16 residues. The germline V gene has CDR1 SGHTA and CDR2 FQGNSA. CDR3 sequence: CASSFSAGAISDTQYF. CDR3 coding DNA: TGTGCCAGCAGCTTCTCAGCGGGAGCGATCTCAGATACGCAGTATTTT.

The chain carries TRBV18 and TRBJ1-5; D uncertain. The ends were cut back, 2 bases at V and 6 bases at J, with 8 bases in the middle. The CDR3 covers 13 residues. Per the germline V gene, CDR1 is KGHSH and CDR2 is LQKENI. This chain's CDR3 is CASSPGEGQPQHF. The CDR3, as DNA: TGTGCCAGCTCACCAGGGGAGGGTCAGCCCCAGCATTTT.

The chain has TRBV5-1 and TRBJ2-1; 12 nucleotides match TRBD2. The V gene end was trimmed by 3 bases and the J gene end by 9 bases; junction bases not matched to a gene: 19. The CDR3 consists of 19 residues. CDR1 and CDR2 from the germline V gene are SGHRS and YFSETQ. CDR3 amino acids: CASSSSVTSGRSGYSEQFF. The CDR3 nucleotides read TGCGCCAGCAGCTCAAGCGTAACTAGCGGGAGGAGCGGGTATAGTGAGCAGTTCTTC.

The CDR3 sequence is CASSTTRRGTVYGYTF. CDR3 sequence (DNA): TGTGCCAGTAGCACCACACGACGGGGGACAGTCTATGGCTACACCTTC. The V and J genes are TRBV19 and TRBJ1-2, with 7 bases fitting TRBD1. CDR3 length: 16 residues. Germline CDR1 is LNHDA and CDR2 is SQIVND (reference sequence). V was clipped by 6 bases and J by 4 bases; unmatched bases: 14.